This T cell receptor beta chain comes out of a study of T cells in Graves' hyperthyroidism and ophthalmopathy. Amplification of TCR beta CDR3 regions was performed using RNA transcripts as template. Initially, a first-round RT-PCR of the TCR CDR3 employed the HTBI primer set. TCRdb itself ran the multiplex PCR reads through MiXCR, one entry per CDR3 protein. This repertoire shows about 840,000 distinct CDR3 sequences, more than 30% found once; its top ten account for 7.5% to 9.5%. Overall study findings and caveats: In blood, most of the thyroid clonotypes expanded above 0.001 were also present. Model output signaled ophthalmopathy a median roughly six months ahead of onset.

Graves' hyperthyroidism is called stable when ophthalmopathy does not progress within 18 months. Patients with uncontrolled infections, other autoimmune diseases, pregnancy or lactation were excluded. Regarding this clonotype: Its antigen is unidentified.

V lost 8 bases to trimming and J lost 4 bases, with 14 bases between them. CDR3 length equals 13 residues. Per the germline V gene, CDR1 is LNHDA and CDR2 is SQIVND (reference sequence). The chain recombines TRBV19 with TRBJ1-2, with D possibly being TRBD1 (5 bases). This receptor was taken from a man younger than 35 with Graves' hyperthyroidism. The specimen was blood. This CDR3 reads CASRRQSGYGYTF. The DNA for the CDR3 is TGTGCCAGTCGCCGACAGTCCGGCTATGGCTACACCTTC.